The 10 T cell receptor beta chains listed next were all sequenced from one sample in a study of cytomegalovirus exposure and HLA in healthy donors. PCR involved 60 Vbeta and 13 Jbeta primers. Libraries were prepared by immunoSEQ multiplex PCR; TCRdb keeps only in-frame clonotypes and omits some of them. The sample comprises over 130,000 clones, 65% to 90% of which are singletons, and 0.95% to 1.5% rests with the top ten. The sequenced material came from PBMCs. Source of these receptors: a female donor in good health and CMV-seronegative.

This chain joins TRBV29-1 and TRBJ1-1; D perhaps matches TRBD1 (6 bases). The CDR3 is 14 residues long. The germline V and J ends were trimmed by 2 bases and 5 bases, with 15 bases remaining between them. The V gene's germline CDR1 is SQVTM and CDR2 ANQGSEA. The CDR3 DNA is TGCAGCGTTGAAACAGGGAGAGGTTTAACTGAAGCTTTCTTT. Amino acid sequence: CSVETGRGLTEAFF.

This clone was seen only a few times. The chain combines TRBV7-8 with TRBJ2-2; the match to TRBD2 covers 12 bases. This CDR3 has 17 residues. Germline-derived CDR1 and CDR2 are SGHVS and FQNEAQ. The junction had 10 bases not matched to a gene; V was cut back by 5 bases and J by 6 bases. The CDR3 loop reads CASSPLAGGGKAGELFF. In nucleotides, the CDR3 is TGTGCCAGCAGCCCCCTAGCGGGAGGGGGGAAGGCCGGGGAGCTGTTTTTT. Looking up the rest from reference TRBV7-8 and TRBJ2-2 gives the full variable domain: GAGVSQSPRYKVAKRGQDVALRCDPISGHVSLFWYQQALGQGPEFLTYFQNEAQLDKSGLPSDRFFAERPEGSVSTLKIQRTQQEDSAVYLCASSPLAGGGKAGELFFGEGSRLTVL.

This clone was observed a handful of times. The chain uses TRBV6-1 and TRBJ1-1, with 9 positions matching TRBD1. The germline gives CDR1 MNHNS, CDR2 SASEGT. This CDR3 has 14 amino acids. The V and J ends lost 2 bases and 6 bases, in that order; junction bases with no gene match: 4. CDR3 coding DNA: TGTGCCAGCAGTGAACGGACAGGGGCGGCTGAAGCTTTCTTT. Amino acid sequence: CASSERTGAAEAFF.

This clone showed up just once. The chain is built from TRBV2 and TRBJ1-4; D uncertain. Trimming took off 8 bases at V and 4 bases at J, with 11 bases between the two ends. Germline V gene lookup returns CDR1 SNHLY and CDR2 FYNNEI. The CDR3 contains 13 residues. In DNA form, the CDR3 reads TGTGCCAGCCTGTGGGCCCTTAATGAAAAACTGTTTTTT. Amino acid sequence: CASLWALNEKLFF.

DNA for the CDR3: TGTGCCAGCAGTGAAGGGGCTAGTCGCGCCGGGGAGCTGTTTTTT. Protein product: CASSEGASRAGELFF. The chain carries TRBV6-4 and TRBJ2-2; D is perhaps TRBD1 (5 bases). This CDR3 has 15 amino acids. Germline values: CDR1 MRHNA, CDR2 SNTAGT. Trimming shortened V by 3 bases and J by 6 bases, and 14 bases separated the two germline ends.

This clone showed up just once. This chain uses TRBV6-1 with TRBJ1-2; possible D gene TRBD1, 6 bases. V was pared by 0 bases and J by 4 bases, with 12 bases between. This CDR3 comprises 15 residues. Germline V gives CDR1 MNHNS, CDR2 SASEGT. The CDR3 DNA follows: TGTGCCAGCAGTGAAGCAGGAACAGGGTCCTATGGCTACACCTTC. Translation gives CASSEAGTGSYGYTF.

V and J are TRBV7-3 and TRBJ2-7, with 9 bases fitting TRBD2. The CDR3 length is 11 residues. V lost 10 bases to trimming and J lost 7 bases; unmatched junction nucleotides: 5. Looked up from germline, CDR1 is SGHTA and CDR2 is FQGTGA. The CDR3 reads CAMREGWEQYF. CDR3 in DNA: TGTGCCATGCGGGAGGGGTGGGAGCAGTACTTC.

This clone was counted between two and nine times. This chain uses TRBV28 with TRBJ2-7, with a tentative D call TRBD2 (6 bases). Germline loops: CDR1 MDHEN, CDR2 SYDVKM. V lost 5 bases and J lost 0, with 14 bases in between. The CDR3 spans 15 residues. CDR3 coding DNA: TGTGCCAGCAGTCCTCGAGGAGGGAACTCCTACGAGCAGTACTTC. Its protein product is CASSPRGGNSYEQYF.

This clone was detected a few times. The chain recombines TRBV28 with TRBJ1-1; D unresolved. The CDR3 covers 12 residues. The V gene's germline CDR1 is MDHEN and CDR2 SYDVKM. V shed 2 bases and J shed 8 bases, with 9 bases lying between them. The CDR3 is CASSLLRQEAFF. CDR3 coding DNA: TGTGCCAGCAGTTTACTCAGGCAAGAAGCTTTCTTT.

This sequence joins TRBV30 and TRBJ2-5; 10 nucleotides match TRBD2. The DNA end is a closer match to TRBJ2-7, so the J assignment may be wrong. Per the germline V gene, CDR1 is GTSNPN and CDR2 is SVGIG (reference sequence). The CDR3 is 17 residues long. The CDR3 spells CAWSAFRTSGYSYEQYF. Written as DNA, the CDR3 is TGTGCCTGGAGTGCCTTTCGGACTAGCGGCTATTCCTACGAGCAGTACTTC.